The rows below give T cell receptor beta chains drawn from one sample of a study of T-cell reconstitution after alpha-beta-depleted transplantation in children. MiXCR, run by TCRdb on the PCR reads, gives a single entry per CDR3 protein. In the table there are about half a million distinct CDR3 sequences, around 12% of which are singletons. The sample was PBMCs from the stem cell graft donor, taken from the stem cell graft. Receptors originate from a human donor who donated a stem cell graft to a child with combined immunodeficiency. CDR3s include the opening cysteine and the closing phenylalanine or tryptophan. The order of the fields is V gene, CDR3 protein.

TRBV20-1 | CSAALPAGGISEKLFF
TRBV7-2 | CASSPQAGVEYF
TRBV6-1 | CASSETLLAKNIQYF
TRBV7-9 | CASSFLGTADTQYF
TRBV5-1 | CASSFSSRTGELFF
TRBV12-3/TRBV12-4 | CASSKDRGNQPQHF
TRBV29-1 | CSGRADYGYTF
TRBV11-2 | CASSLGRGSRSSGANVLTF
TRBV4-3 | CASSQGTRPGTQYF
TRBV9 | CASSVVGGNTDTQYF
TRBV7-8 | CASSGAPEGTQYF
TRBV7-9 | CASSYKDSTGEQYF
TRBV12-3/TRBV12-4 | CASSPRGPRDEQYF
TRBV6-5 | CASSDSLAGGQETQYF
TRBV5-4 | CASKIESGNEQYF